Presented here are 15 T cell receptor beta chains from one specimen sequenced in a study of T-cell reconstitution after alpha-beta-depleted transplantation in children. Construction of the TCRbeta library involved unique molecular identifiers. One entry per CDR3 protein results from TCRdb running MiXCR on the PCR reads. In the table there are some 500,000 distinct CDR3 sequences, roughly 18% of which are singletons. The sample in question was PBMCs from the stem cell graft donor, obtained from the stem cell graft. The receptor source for this set is a human donor who donated a stem cell graft to a child with acute lymphoblastic leukemia.

This clonotype was observed a few times. CDR3 sequence reads: CSVGGVGLVSYEQYF. The CDR3, as DNA: TGCAGCGTCGGGGGAGTAGGACTAGTCTCCTACGAGCAGTACTTC. The chain links TRBV29-1 to TRBJ2-7; 7 bases agree with TRBD2. Germline CDR1 SQVTM, CDR2 ANQGSEA. The CDR3 contains 15 residues. Trimming at V came to 6 bases and at J to 0 bases, leaving 11 bases not matched to a gene.

This clonotype was seen more than once but under ten times. This chain joins TRBV12-3 or TRBV12-4 and TRBJ2-1; D is undetermined. Trimming took 0 bases from V and 8 from J, leaving 14 bases between them. There are 15 residues in the CDR3. CDR3 sequence reads: CASSLAEPPRDEQFF. The CDR3 nucleotides are TGTGCCAGCAGTTTAGCGGAGCCCCCTAGGGATGAGCAGTTCTTC.

In this sample, this clonotype turned up a few times. The chain is built from TRBV5-1 and TRBJ2-3, with 9 bases lining up with TRBD2. There are 13 residues in the CDR3. From germline, CDR1 is SGHRS and CDR2 YFSETQ. Trimming at V came to 6 bases and at J to 5 bases, leaving 4 bases not matched to a gene. For the CDR3, the DNA is TGCGCCAGCACTCAGACTAGCGGAGATACGCAGTATTTT. The encoded protein is CASTQTSGDTQYF.

This clonotype occurred a few times. This chain connects TRBV29-1 to TRBJ2-7, with 11 bases fitting TRBD1. This CDR3 is 12 amino acids long. Trimming took 5 bases from V and 7 from J; bases not matched to a gene: 4. Per the germline V gene, CDR1 is SQVTM and CDR2 is ANQGSEA. CDR3 bases: TGCAGCGTTCGGGACAGGGGGAGAGAGCAGTACTTC. This codes for CSVRDRGREQYF.

This chain uses TRBV9 with TRBJ2-7; 13 bases are shared with TRBD2. The CDR3 consists of 16 residues. The germline CDR1 and CDR2 sequences are SGDLS and YYNGEE. V lost 4 bases, J lost 3 bases, and 7 bases stayed unmatched. The CDR3 sequence: CASSPPGLAGNYEQYF. CDR3 sequence (DNA): TGTGCCAGCAGCCCCCCGGGACTAGCGGGAAACTACGAGCAGTACTTC.

This clonotype was picked up a small number of times. The chain employs TRBV5-1 and TRBJ2-5, with a tentative D call TRBD2 (6 bases). Looked up from germline, CDR1 is SGHRS and CDR2 is YFSETQ. The CDR3 is 16 amino acids. The V end lost 6 bases, the J end lost 2 bases, and 20 bases lay between the germline ends. The CDR3 sequence: CASTGPFRESQETQYF. The CDR3 coding sequence is TGCGCCAGCACCGGACCCTTCCGGGAGAGTCAAGAGACCCAGTACTTC.

The V gene is TRBV20-1, the J gene TRBJ1-1, with D uncertain. Trimming shortened V by 3 bases and J by 0 bases, and 11 bases separated the two germline ends. Germline assignment: CDR1 DFQATT and CDR2 SNEGSKA (reference sequence). This CDR3 has 14 amino acids. CDR3 nucleotide sequence: TGCAGTGCTAGGGGTCCCCCTCTGAACACTGAAGCTTTCTTT. Protein product: CSARGPPLNTEAFF.

V is TRBV7-9 and J is TRBJ1-2; D perhaps matches TRBD1 (6 bases). CDR1 SEHNR and CDR2 FQNEAQ come from the germline V gene (reference sequence). Trimming removed 3 bases at V and 7 bases at J, with 6 bases between. This CDR3 has 11 amino acids. CDR3 sequence (DNA): TGTGCCAGCAGCTTGGACAGTGGCTACACCTTC. Protein sequence: CASSLDSGYTF. Filled out from reference TRBV7-9 and TRBJ1-2, the complete variable domain reads DTGVSQNPRHKITKRGQNVTFRCDPISEHNRLYWYRQTLGQGPEFLTYFQNEAQLEKSRLLSDRFSAERPKGSFSTLEIQRTEQGDSAMYLCASSLDSGYTFGSGTRLTVV.

The chain couples TRBV12-3 or TRBV12-4 to TRBJ2-1; no clear D gene. V lost 3 bases, J lost 2 bases, and 20 bases lay in between. The length of the CDR3 is 18 residues. CDR3 sequence: CASSFGVEASSTYNEQFF. CDR3 nucleotides: TGTGCCAGCAGTTTTGGAGTGGAAGCGTCCAGCACCTACAATGAGCAGTTCTTC.

DNA of the CDR3: TGTGCCAGCAGTTTCGTACTTTTCACAGATACGCAGTATTTT. Translated: CASSFVLFTDTQYF. The gene calls are TRBV12-3 or TRBV12-4 and TRBJ2-3; D gene ambiguous. The CDR3 spans 14 residues. V was shortened by 3 bases and J by 2 bases, with 9 bases between the two germline ends.

This clonotype was counted only a few times. The rearrangement uses TRBV4-2 and TRBJ2-5; 11 positions match TRBD2. This CDR3 comprises 17 residues. Losses at the gene ends were 4 bases for V and 3 bases for J; bases not matched to a gene: 10. Germline V lookup: CDR1 LGHNA, CDR2 YNFKEQ. The CDR3 here is CASSPPSGTSGEETQYF. In DNA, the CDR3 is TGTGCCAGCAGCCCCCCGTCGGGGACTAGCGGCGAAGAGACCCAGTACTTC.

This clonotype was detected only once. The rearrangement joins TRBV7-3 to TRBJ2-7; 14 positions agree with TRBD2. This CDR3 is 20 amino acids long. Germline V gene sequence: CDR1 SGHTA, CDR2 FQGTGA. Trimming at V came to 2 bases and at J to 3 bases, leaving 15 bases not matched to a gene. CDR3 nucleotides: TGTGCCAGCAGCTTATTGGTGACATACGGAGGGACTAGCGGGAGCTACGAGCAGTACTTC. Amino acid sequence: CASSLLVTYGGTSGSYEQYF.

CDR3 in DNA: TGTGCCAGCTCACCGCAGGGCCACGAGCAGTACTTC. Its protein is CASSPQGHEQYF. J is TRBJ2-7 and V is TRBV18, with D tentatively TRBD1 (5 bases). The CDR3 has 12 amino acids. Per the germline V gene, CDR1 is KGHSH and CDR2 is LQKENI. The ends were cut back, 3 bases at V and 5 bases at J, with 8 bases in the middle.

This clonotype has a handful of counts. The gene calls are TRBV7-8 and TRBJ2-1; either TRBD1 or TRBD2 may supply D (6 bases each). CDR3 length equals 17 residues. Trimming removed 2 bases from V and 3 bases from J, with 17 bases in between. The germline CDR1 and CDR2 sequences are SGHVS and FQNEAQ. CDR3 sequence: CASSLRGVAELYNEQFF. The CDR3 nucleotides are TGTGCCAGCAGCTTAAGGGGGGTAGCGGAGCTCTACAATGAGCAGTTCTTC. Supplemented by reference TRBV7-8 and TRBJ2-1, the full variable domain reads GAGVSQSPRYKVAKRGQDVALRCDPISGHVSLFWYQQALGQGPEFLTYFQNEAQLDKSGLPSDRFFAERPEGSVSTLKIQRTQQEDSAVYLCASSLRGVAELYNEQFFGPGTRLTVL.

This clonotype was detected a few times. The chain carries TRBV25-1 and TRBJ2-2; TRBD2 aligns across 7 bases. Trimming took 3 bases from V and 6 from J; bases not matched to a gene: 1. Germline CDR1 reads MGHDK; CDR2 reads SYGVNS. This CDR3 spans 13 amino acids. The CDR3 sequence: CASSEGGAGELFF. In DNA, the CDR3 is TGTGCCAGCAGTGAGGGAGGGGCCGGGGAGCTGTTTTTT.